The 32 T cell receptor beta chains in this list originate from one sample, sequenced in a study of cytomegalovirus exposure and HLA in healthy donors. 13 Jbeta primers and 60 Vbeta primers were used for the PCR. TCRdb's copy holds only in-frame clones and misses some; the assay was immunoSEQ multiplex PCR. In all, the sample yields tens of thousands of clones. Sequencing was carried out using PBMCs. The source is a woman aged 30 to 39 in good health and CMV-seronegative.

Here the CDR3 DNA reads TGTGCCTGGACGGACAGTTTCACTGGAAACACCATATATTTT. It is translated as CAWTDSFTGNTIYF. This rearrangement joins TRBV30 to TRBJ1-3; D is perhaps TRBD1 (6 bases). V was pared by 4 bases and J by 2 bases, with 12 bases between. Germline assignment: CDR1 GTSNPN and CDR2 SVGIG (reference sequence). This CDR3 is 14 amino acids long.

The rearrangement uses TRBV18 and TRBJ2-2, with D perhaps TRBD1 (6 bases). V was pared by 3 bases and J by 6 bases, with 11 bases between. CDR1 and CDR2 (germline): KGHSH, LQKENI. The CDR3 sequence is 14 residues long. The CDR3 is CASSPTGSAGELFF. DNA for the CDR3: TGTGCCAGCTCACCGACAGGTTCGGCCGGGGAGCTGTTTTTT.

This chain uses TRBV6-1 with TRBJ2-1; TRBD2 might be the D (6 bases). V lost 1 base and J 9 bases, leaving 13 bases between the germline ends. The CDR3 has 14 residues. CDR1 is MNHNS and CDR2 is SASEGT in the germline V gene. The CDR3 protein is CASSEDFRRGEQFF. CDR3 DNA: TGTGCCAGCAGTGAAGATTTTAGGAGGGGTGAGCAGTTCTTC.

The chain couples TRBV6-1 to TRBJ2-3, with D perhaps matching TRBD1 (5 bases). Deletions cut 8 bases from V and 6 bases from J, with 18 bases between. This CDR3 spans 14 amino acids. Germline CDR1 reads MNHNS; CDR2 reads SASEGT. CDR3 in amino acids: CASGRQSHSDTQYF. For the CDR3, the DNA is TGTGCCAGCGGTCGACAGTCGCATTCGGATACGCAGTATTTT.

With respect to this clone: One end of the junction is discordant with germline, which a read error may explain. The chain couples TRBV30 to TRBJ1-4; possible D gene TRBD1, 6 bases. CDR3 length: 15 amino acids. CDR1 GTSNPN and CDR2 SVGIG come from the germline V gene (reference sequence). The CDR3 protein is CAGSFPGTLNEKLFF. The CDR3 DNA is TGTGCCGGGAGTTTCCCCGGGACACTCAATGAAAAACTGTTTTTT.

The chain carries TRBV10-3 and TRBJ1-2, with D possibly being TRBD1 (5 bases). The V end was cut by 4 bases, the J end by 7 bases, with 16 bases between. The CDR3 sequence is 14 residues long. Germline CDR1 ENHRY, CDR2 SYGVKD. CDR3 sequence (DNA): TGTGCCATCAGTGTTGGGGGGAGTGTTGGTGGCTACACCTTC. Protein product: CAISVGGSVGGYTF.

This chain uses TRBV6-1 with TRBJ1-2; a possible D gene is TRBD1 (5 bases). The CDR3 is made up of 14 amino acids. Trimming took 1 base from V and 4 from J, leaving 10 bases between them. Germline V gene lookup returns CDR1 MNHNS and CDR2 SASEGT. CDR3 bases: TGTGCCAGCAGTGAAGGGGCCAGGGTCTATGGCTACACCTTC. Its translation: CASSEGARVYGYTF.

The chain employs TRBV7-9 and TRBJ2-7, with 9 nucleotides matching TRBD2. CDR1 SEHNR and CDR2 FQNEAQ come from the germline V gene (reference sequence). This CDR3 comprises 15 residues. V lost 0 bases and J lost 4; bases outside the gene matches: 4. CDR3 amino acids: CASSLASGGEYEQYF. CDR3 sequence (DNA): TGTGCCAGCAGCTTAGCTAGCGGGGGCGAATACGAGCAGTACTTC. Filled out from reference TRBV7-9 and TRBJ2-7, the complete variable domain reads DTGVSQNPRHKITKRGQNVTFRCDPISEHNRLYWYRQTLGQGPEFLTYFQNEAQLEKSRLLSDRFSAERPKGSFSTLEIQRTEQGDSAMYLCASSLASGGEYEQYFGPGTRLTVT.

This chain connects TRBV30 to TRBJ1-1; D remains ambiguous. This CDR3 spans 15 amino acids. V gave up 1 base and J gave up 0 bases, with 12 bases separating them. The germline V gene encodes CDR1 GTSNPN and CDR2 SVGIG (reference sequence). CDR3 region: CAWSDRTVMNTEAFF. The CDR3 DNA sequence: TGTGCCTGGAGTGACCGCACAGTTATGAACACTGAAGCTTTCTTT.

This chain uses TRBV6-5 with TRBJ1-2, with D unclear. In germline, CDR1 is MNHEY, CDR2 SVGAGI. This CDR3 spans 12 amino acids. V was trimmed by 6 bases and J by 3 bases, leaving 8 bases between them. The CDR3 region is CASRSEDYGYTF. Written as DNA, the CDR3 is TGTGCCAGCAGGTCGGAGGACTATGGCTACACCTTC.

The rearrangement joins TRBV7-9 to TRBJ2-3; a weak D match, TRBD2 (6 bases). The length of the CDR3 is 15 residues. The V end was cut by 6 bases, the J end by 1 base, with 14 bases between. CDR1 and CDR2 from the germline V gene are SEHNR and FQNEAQ (reference sequence). CDR3 sequence (DNA): TGTGCCAGCAGGGGTATGGGCGGGGGCACAGATACGCAGTATTTT. Translated, it gives CASRGMGGGTDTQYF.

This chain uses TRBV6-1 with TRBJ1-5; no firm D call. The V end lost 7 bases, the J end lost 5 bases, and 12 bases lay between the germline ends. Germline V lookup: CDR1 MNHNS, CDR2 SASEGT. The CDR3 runs to 13 residues. CDR3 DNA sequence: TGTGCCAGCAACCCCCGGGGAGATCAGCCCCAGCATTTT. Its translation is CASNPRGDQPQHF.

V is TRBV30 and J is TRBJ1-1; the D is unclear. Germline V gene lookup returns CDR1 GTSNPN and CDR2 SVGIG (reference sequence). Trimming took off 3 bases at V and 3 bases at J, with 11 bases between the two ends. The CDR3 has 13 residues. The CDR3 sequence: CAWRTTVDTEAFF. DNA for the CDR3: TGTGCCTGGAGGACTACAGTGGACACTGAAGCTTTCTTT.

CDR3: CASSYGPRDSYEQYF. The DNA of the CDR3 is TGTGCCAGCAGTTACGGACCGAGGGACTCCTACGAGCAGTACTTC. The gene calls are TRBV6-5 and TRBJ2-5; a possible D gene is TRBD2 (5 bases). The J call may be in error: the DNA end matches TRBJ2-7 better. This CDR3 is built from 15 residues. Germline V gene sequence: CDR1 MNHEY, CDR2 SVGAGI.

The chain has TRBV6-1 and TRBJ2-7, with 7 bases aligning to TRBD1. The CDR3 extends over 13 amino acids. With V trimmed by 7 bases and J by 2 bases, 5 bases remained unmatched. Germline loops: CDR1 MNHNS, CDR2 SASEGT. The DNA for the CDR3 is TGTGCCAGCATCCACAGGGGCACCTACGAGCAGTACTTC. This sequence encodes CASIHRGTYEQYF.

This rearrangement joins TRBV2 to TRBJ2-7; 7 bases fit TRBD1. The CDR3 is 13 amino acids. J lost 2 bases, V lost 6 bases, and 4 bases had no gene match. Looked up from germline, CDR1 is SNHLY and CDR2 is FYNNEI. In DNA, the CDR3 is TGTGCCAGCAGCCGACAGGGTGCCTACGAGCAGTACTTC. Its protein product is CASSRQGAYEQYF.

The V gene is TRBV6-1, the J gene TRBJ2-5; D possibly corresponds to TRBD2 (5 bases). V was trimmed by 0 bases and J by 7 bases, leaving 9 bases between them. This CDR3 region has 13 residues. CDR1 is MNHNS and CDR2 is SASEGT in the germline V gene. The chain's CDR3 is CASSEAQRWTQYF. CDR3 sequence (DNA): TGTGCCAGCAGTGAAGCCCAGCGGTGGACCCAGTACTTC.

The rearrangement links TRBV4-1 to TRBJ2-7, with 8 bases aligning to TRBD2. Trimming took 1 base from V and 6 from J; bases not matched to a gene: 5. The CDR3 contains 14 residues. The V gene's germline CDR1 is MGHRA and CDR2 YSYEKL. In DNA form, the CDR3 reads TGCGCCAGCAGCCAAGCTGCCCGGGAGGGCGAGCAGTACTTC. This gives the protein CASSQAAREGEQYF.

The chain combines TRBV5-8 with TRBJ1-2; 8 bases agree with TRBD1. V shed 4 bases, J shed 3 bases, and the junction held 8 bases outside the gene matches. Germline V CDR1 and CDR2: SGHTS, YDEGEE. The CDR3 spans 15 residues. The CDR3: CASSTDRGGDYGYTF. CDR3 DNA sequence: TGTGCCAGCAGCACCGACAGGGGAGGCGACTATGGCTACACCTTC.

V usage is TRBV11-1 and J usage is TRBJ2-7; 7 positions match TRBD1. Losses at the gene ends were 2 bases for V and 4 bases for J; bases not matched to a gene: 5. The V gene's germline CDR1 is SGHAT and CDR2 FQDESV (reference sequence). This CDR3 comprises 14 residues. The CDR3, as DNA: TGTGCCAGCAGCTTAAGTACAGGGGCTTACGAGCAGTACTTC. It translates to CASSLSTGAYEQYF.

The gene calls are TRBV30 and TRBJ1-1, with D hard to call. V gave up 3 bases and J gave up 3 bases, with 14 bases separating them. This CDR3 comprises 14 residues. CDR1 and CDR2 from the germline V gene are GTSNPN and SVGIG (reference sequence). This CDR3 reads CAWRGERADTEAFF. CDR3 nucleotides: TGTGCCTGGAGGGGAGAAAGGGCGGACACTGAAGCTTTCTTT.

The chain recombines TRBV6-1 with TRBJ2-3, with 10 nucleotides matching TRBD2. Germline assignment: CDR1 MNHNS and CDR2 SASEGT. The ends lost 7 bases at V and 4 bases at J; junction bases unmatched: 8. This CDR3 has 15 residues. This CDR3 reads CASNAPSGRADTQYF. The CDR3, as DNA: TGTGCCAGCAACGCCCCAAGCGGGAGGGCAGATACGCAGTATTTT.

The rearrangement joins TRBV4-2 to TRBJ2-2; the D gene is possibly TRBD2 (6 bases). The CDR3 spans 19 residues. The germline CDR1 and CDR2 sequences are LGHNA and YNFKEQ. Trimming removed 1 base at V and 5 bases at J, with 23 bases between. The CDR3 nucleotides read TGTGCCAGCAGCCAAGGGCTCGGTGGGGGAGGTGGTAAAACCGGGGAGCTGTTTTTT. Its protein is CASSQGLGGGGGKTGELFF.

This sequence joins TRBV5-6 and TRBJ2-7; a possible D gene is TRBD2 (5 bases). CDR1 SGHDT and CDR2 YYEEEE come from the germline V gene. Trimming pared 4 bases from V and 2 bases from J, leaving 10 bases between. This CDR3 has 13 amino acids. CDR3 sequence (DNA): TGTGCCAGCAGCACGGGGTCAGCCTACGAGCAGTACTTC. Its translation is CASSTGSAYEQYF.

This rearrangement joins TRBV11-2 to TRBJ1-2; D is unresolved. The V end was cut by 1 base, the J end by 4 bases, with 10 bases between. Germline CDR1 reads SGHAT; CDR2 reads FQNNGV. The CDR3 runs 14 residues. The CDR3: CASSLVGGAYGYTF. The CDR3 DNA is TGTGCCAGCAGCTTAGTGGGTGGAGCCTATGGCTACACCTTC.

The chain carries TRBV30 and TRBJ1-2, with 7 nucleotides matching TRBD1. The CDR3 consists of 15 residues. Losses at the gene ends were 3 bases for V and 0 bases for J; bases not matched to a gene: 7. The V gene's germline CDR1 is GTSNPN and CDR2 SVGIG (reference sequence). CDR3 sequence: CAWSERTGPNYGYTF. The CDR3 DNA follows: TGTGCCTGGAGCGAACGGACAGGCCCTAACTATGGCTACACCTTC.

The chain is built from TRBV4-2 and TRBJ2-3; 11 bases are shared with TRBD2. CDR3 length: 16 amino acids. Looked up from germline, CDR1 is LGHNA and CDR2 is YNFKEQ. After removal of 0 bases from V and 4 bases from J, the junction contained 3 bases not matched to a gene. The CDR3 loop reads CASSQELAGGADTQYF. The CDR3 nucleotides read TGTGCCAGCAGCCAAGAATTAGCGGGGGGGGCAGATACGCAGTATTTT.

DNA for the CDR3: TGTGCCACCAGCAGAGATGGTCGGACATCTCTATACAACGAGCAGTACTTC. Its translation is CATSRDGRTSLYNEQYF. V gene TRBV15 combines with J gene TRBJ2-7; weak D call: TRBD1 (5 bases). CDR1 is LNHNV, CDR2 YYDKDF, per germline (reference sequence). The CDR3 extends over 17 amino acids. Trimming pared 0 bases from V and 5 bases from J, leaving 20 bases between.

This rearrangement joins TRBV19 to TRBJ1-1, with D maybe TRBD1 (6 bases). Trimming removed 6 bases from V and 1 base from J, with 15 bases in between. This CDR3 is built from 15 residues. Germline CDR1 and CDR2: LNHDA and SQIVND (reference sequence). The CDR3 region has the DNA TGTGCCAGTAGGCCCACAGGGCCGGCGAACACTGAAGCTTTCTTT. Amino acid sequence: CASRPTGPANTEAFF.

V is TRBV30 and J is TRBJ2-2; maybe TRBD2 (5 bases). There are 14 residues in the CDR3. Germline-derived CDR1 and CDR2 are GTSNPN and SVGIG (reference sequence). The V and J ends lost 4 bases and 5 bases respectively, with 14 bases between them. The CDR3 is CAWKPSRGTGELFF. The CDR3 coding sequence is TGTGCCTGGAAACCTTCTCGGGGTACCGGGGAGCTGTTTTTT. Full variable domain (outside the CDR3, taken from reference TRBV30 and TRBJ2-2): SQTIHQWPATLVQPVGSPLSLECTVEGTSNPNLYWYRQAAGRGLQLLFYSVGIGQISSEVPQNLSASRPQDRQFILSSKKLLLSDSGFYLCAWKPSRGTGELFFGEGSRLTVL.

The chain links TRBV19 to TRBJ1-1; 7 bases match TRBD1. The germline V gene has CDR1 LNHDA and CDR2 SQIVND (reference sequence). V lost 10 bases to trimming and J lost 5 bases; unmatched junction nucleotides: 13. CDR3 length equals 14 residues. In DNA, the CDR3 is TGTGCCACATCCCGGACAGGCTTGGGGACTGAAGCTTTCTTT. It translates to CATSRTGLGTEAFF.

This chain joins TRBV6-6 and TRBJ2-1; 11 nucleotides agree with TRBD2. This CDR3 region has 15 residues. Germline V gives CDR1 MNHNY, CDR2 SVGAGI (reference sequence). The ends lost 5 bases at V and 5 bases at J; junction bases unmatched: 5. CDR3 nucleotide sequence: TGTGCCAGCAGTCTCCTAGCGGGGGGACACAATGAGCAGTTCTTC. This gives the protein CASSLLAGGHNEQFF.